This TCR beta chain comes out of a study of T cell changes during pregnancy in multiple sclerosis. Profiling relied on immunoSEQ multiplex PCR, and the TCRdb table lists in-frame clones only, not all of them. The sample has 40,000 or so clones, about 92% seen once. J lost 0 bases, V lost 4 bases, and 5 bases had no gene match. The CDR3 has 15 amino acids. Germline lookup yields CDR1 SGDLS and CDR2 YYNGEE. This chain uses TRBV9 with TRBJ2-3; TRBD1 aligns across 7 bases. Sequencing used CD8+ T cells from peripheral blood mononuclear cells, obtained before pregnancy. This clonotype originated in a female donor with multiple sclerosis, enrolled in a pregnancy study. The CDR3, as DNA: TGTGCCAGCAGCCCTCGGACAGGAAGCACAGATACGCAGTATTTT. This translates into CASSPRTGSTDTQYF.